This TCR beta chain was profiled in a study of blood T cell repertoires in COVID-19. The protocol was immunoSEQ multiplex PCR, while the TCRdb copy is restricted to in-frame clones and leaves out a portion. The table includes 50,000 to 65,000 clones, approximately 86% detected once. Germline V CDR1 and CDR2: SGHTA, FQGNSA. This CDR3 comprises 16 residues. Trimming cost V 4 bases and J 1 base; bases outside gene matches: 5. The rearrangement joins TRBV7-2 to TRBJ2-1; 9 nucleotides agree with TRBD2. The clonotype originates from a man in his 60s with acute or convalescent COVID-19. The sample was peripheral blood. The CDR3 DNA is TGTGCCAGCAGCTCGCGGGGGGGCGGTTCCTACAATGAGCAGTTCTTC. This codes for CASSSRGGGSYNEQFF.